This T cell receptor beta chain was sequenced for a study of CD8+CD57+ T cells in acquired aplastic anemia. In the study overall: Sequencing produced an average of about 11 million reads per healthy donor for CD4+ cells.

Using genomic DNA as the template, TCR beta VDJ and CDR3 profiling was carried out. Using its own MiXCR run on the reads, TCRdb lists one record per CDR3 protein. The sample has about 110,000 distinct CDR3 sequences, 51% seen once. From germline, CDR1 is SGHVS and CDR2 FQNEAQ. The CDR3 runs 15 residues. V lost 7 bases and J lost 6; bases outside the gene matches: 14. This clonotype was seen more than once but under ten times. The specimen sequenced was sorted CD4+, CD8+, or CD8+CD57+ T cells (not recorded which) from PBMCs. The receptor was isolated from a human donor in good health, serving as a control. The V and J genes are TRBV7-8 and TRBJ2-7, with 8 bases matching TRBD1. CDR3: CASTPVGQGMTEQYF. CDR3 coding DNA: TGTGCCAGCACCCCTGTAGGACAGGGTATGACCGAGCAGTACTTC.